The 31 T cell receptor beta chains given below trace back to one sample, sequenced in a study of radiotherapy plus CTLA-4 blockade in lung cancer. Assay used: immunoSEQ multiplex PCR; TCRdb lists only in-frame clones, some missing. The profile covers about 49,000 clones, with 80% to 90% appearing a single time and roughly a quarter taken by the ten largest. This specimen consisted of peripheral blood, obtained from a patient treated with radiotherapy plus ipilimumab. These receptors came from a human donor with non-small cell lung cancer whose response to radiotherapy plus ipilimumab could not be evaluated.

The chain links TRBV10-3 to TRBJ1-1; 8 positions agree with TRBD1. The CDR3 has 16 residues. Germline V gives CDR1 ENHRY, CDR2 SYGVKD. J was trimmed by 0 bases and V by 6 bases; bases with no gene match: 9. In nucleotides, the CDR3 is TGTGCCATCAGCAGCAACCGACAGGGGATGAACACTGAAGCTTTCTTT. Its translation: CAISSNRQGMNTEAFF.

The chain links TRBV9 to TRBJ2-7, with TRBD1 matching over 7 bases. Germline V gene data show CDR1 as SGDLS and CDR2 as YYNGEE. V lost 3 bases to trimming and J lost 12 bases; unmatched junction nucleotides: 6. This CDR3 is built from 11 residues. CDR3 nucleotides: TGTGCCAGCAGCGGACAGGGTCGCATGTACTTC. Translating gives CASSGQGRMYF.

This chain joins TRBV7-2 and TRBJ1-1; D is undetermined. V lost 4 bases, J lost 1 base, and 10 bases lay in between. Per germline, CDR1 SGHTA and CDR2 FQGNSA. The CDR3 is 14 amino acids. For the CDR3, the DNA is TGTGCCAGCAGCTCCTTAACAGCGAACACTGAAGCTTTCTTT. It translates to CASSSLTANTEAFF.

This clone was seen only once. The V gene is TRBV27, the J gene TRBJ2-2, with 13 bases matching TRBD2. CDR1 and CDR2 from the germline V gene are MNHEY and SMNVEV (reference sequence). The V and J ends lost 6 bases and 6 bases, in that order; junction bases with no gene match: 4. The CDR3 totals 15 residues. CDR3 nucleotide sequence: TGTGCCAGCAGACAAGGACTAGCGGGAGCCGGGGAGCTGTTTTTT. Amino acid sequence: CASRQGLAGAGELFF.

The rearrangement uses TRBV25-1 and TRBJ2-5; 7 bases are shared with TRBD2. The CDR3 has 13 amino acids. The J segment lost 5 bases and the V segment lost 5 bases, leaving 5 bases of the junction unmatched. The germline V gene has CDR1 MGHDK and CDR2 SYGVNS. CDR3 amino acids: CASSRDGGETQYF. CDR3 coding DNA: TGTGCCAGCAGTCGGGACGGGGGGGAGACCCAGTACTTC.

This clone was counted between two and nine times. The genes are TRBV7-3 and TRBJ1-2; D not certain. Germline CDR1 reads SGHTA; CDR2 reads FQGTGA. Trimming pared 11 bases from V and 2 bases from J, leaving 21 bases between. The CDR3 is 15 amino acids. The CDR3 DNA is TGTGCCCTACCCGCAGGCCAGAACCTCAACTATGGCTACACCTTC. Translating gives CALPAGQNLNYGYTF.

The V and J genes are TRBV21-1 and TRBJ1-1; the D call TRBD1 from the table was never checked on the DNA. TRBV21-1 is a known pseudogene. This CDR3 is 17 amino acids long. Here the CDR3 DNA reads TGTGCCAGCAGCGCCGGGACAGGGGGAGCGAGGGACACTGAAGCTTTCTTT. Residues: CASSAGTGGARDTEAFF.

The rearrangement uses TRBV28 and TRBJ2-4; D perhaps matches TRBD1 (5 bases). Germline lookup yields CDR1 MDHEN and CDR2 SYDVKM. This CDR3 comprises 13 residues. V was shortened by 5 bases and J by 7 bases, with 12 bases between the two germline ends. The CDR3 DNA follows: TGTGCCAGCAGTATGACAGATGATAACATTCAGTACTTC. Amino acid sequence: CASSMTDDNIQYF.

This chain uses TRBV9 with TRBJ2-2; D is ambiguous. The length of the CDR3 is 14 residues. The germline V and J ends were trimmed by 3 bases and 5 bases, with 11 bases remaining between them. CDR1 and CDR2 (germline): SGDLS, YYNGEE. For the CDR3, the DNA is TGTGCCAGCAGCGCTTTCCTCCGGACCGGGGAGCTGTTTTTT. Its protein is CASSAFLRTGELFF.

The rearrangement joins TRBV5-8 to TRBJ1-5, with 8 positions matching TRBD1. Per the germline V gene, CDR1 is SGHTS and CDR2 is YDEGEE. This CDR3 is 13 amino acids long. The trim removed 7 bases at V and 3 bases at J, leaving 3 bases unmatched. This CDR3 reads CASGQGSNQPQHF. The CDR3 DNA reads as TGTGCCAGCGGACAGGGATCCAATCAGCCCCAGCATTTT.

Only a few counts were recorded for this clone. The chain recombines TRBV2 with TRBJ1-2; D possibly corresponds to TRBD1 (5 bases). Trimming removed 3 bases from V and 8 bases from J, with 10 bases in between. The CDR3 has 12 amino acids. The V gene's germline CDR1 is SNHLY and CDR2 FYNNEI. The CDR3 DNA follows: TGTGCCAGCAGTGATTCGGGGGTAGGCTACACCTTC. It specifies CASSDSGVGYTF.

The rearrangement joins TRBV4-1 to TRBJ2-7; 8 bases agree with TRBD2. From germline, CDR1 is MGHRA and CDR2 YSYEKL. The ends lost 4 bases at V and 6 bases at J; junction bases unmatched: 14. This CDR3 spans 16 amino acids. This chain's CDR3 is CASSPREGDLPSEQYF. In DNA, the CDR3 is TGCGCCAGCAGCCCACGGGAGGGGGACTTACCCAGCGAGCAGTACTTC.

The V and J genes are TRBV9 and TRBJ2-1; TRBD2 matches 9 bases. The CDR3 is made up of 17 amino acids. In germline, CDR1 is SGDLS, CDR2 YYNGEE. Trimming at V came to 3 bases and at J to 6 bases, leaving 13 bases not matched to a gene. Here the CDR3 DNA reads TGTGCCAGCAGCGACCCAATAGCGGGAGAAAGGGGCAATGAGCAGTTCTTC. This sequence encodes CASSDPIAGERGNEQFF.

This chain uses TRBV29-1 with TRBJ1-2, with a tentative D call TRBD1 (6 bases). Trimming removed 4 bases from V and 0 bases from J, with 27 bases in between. The CDR3 is made up of 19 amino acids. The germline V gene encodes CDR1 SQVTM and CDR2 ANQGSEA. The CDR3 sequence is CSVARRGRLGGTSNYGYTF. DNA of the CDR3: TGCAGCGTTGCGCGCAGGGGCCGCCTCGGTGGGACGTCTAACTATGGCTACACCTTC.

The V call is TRBV7-9, the J call TRBJ2-1, with a weak D call TRBD2 (6 bases). Germline V CDR1 and CDR2: SEHNR, FQNEAQ (reference sequence). There are 16 residues in the CDR3. V lost 5 bases, J lost 6 bases, and 20 bases lay in between. The CDR3 protein is CASSLLRPQEGNEQFF. In DNA, the CDR3 is TGTGCCAGCAGCCTCCTTCGCCCACAGGAGGGCAATGAGCAGTTCTTC.

This chain joins TRBV19 and TRBJ2-4; TRBD1 agrees at 10 bases. There are 17 residues in the CDR3. Germline assignment: CDR1 LNHDA and CDR2 SQIVND (reference sequence). With 3 bases clipped from V and 0 bases from J, the junction kept 5 bases outside the gene matches. The CDR3 reads CASSIGTGELAKNIQYF. The DNA of the CDR3 is TGTGCCAGTAGTATCGGGACAGGGGAACTAGCCAAAAACATTCAGTACTTC.

Turning to this clone: Sequence at one end of the junction differs from germline and may be a read error. The chain joins TRBV2 to TRBJ2-1; D unclear. From germline, CDR1 is SNHLY and CDR2 FYNNEI. This CDR3 contains 13 residues. CDR3 residues: CASREGGYNEQFF. DNA for the CDR3: TGTGCCAGCAGGGAAGGCGGATACAATGAGCAGTTCTTC.

The rearrangement links TRBV5-1 to TRBJ2-1, with 10 bases that match TRBD2. Germline-derived CDR1 and CDR2 are SGHRS and YFSETQ. The CDR3 has 13 residues. V was clipped by 3 bases and J by 10 bases; unmatched bases: 4. CDR3 sequence: CASSSLAGDEQFF. The DNA for the CDR3 is TGCGCCAGCAGCTCTCTAGCGGGAGACGAGCAGTTCTTC.

The chain couples TRBV10-3 to TRBJ1-4; maybe TRBD1 (5 bases). V was trimmed by 8 bases and J by 0 bases, leaving 13 bases between them. CDR3 length: 15 amino acids. Germline V CDR1 and CDR2: ENHRY, SYGVKD. The CDR3 DNA reads as TGTGCCATCGGGGCCAGAGAGACAACTAATGAAAAACTGTTTTTT. This codes for CAIGARETTNEKLFF.

This chain connects TRBV2 to TRBJ2-3; 9 nucleotides agree with TRBD1. J lost 1 base, V lost 7 bases, and 6 bases had no gene match. From germline, CDR1 is SNHLY and CDR2 FYNNEI. This CDR3 comprises 15 residues. The CDR3 nucleotides read TGTGCCAGCAACCAACAGGGGGCCGGCACAGATACGCAGTATTTT. It specifies CASNQQGAGTDTQYF. Variable domain in full (rest from reference TRBV2 and TRBJ2-3): EPEVTQTPSHQVTQMGQEVILRCVPISNHLYFYWYRQILGQKVEFLVSFYNNEISEKSEIFDDQFSVERPDGSNFTLKIRSTKLEDSAMYFCASNQQGAGTDTQYFGPGTRLTVL.

The gene calls are TRBV28 and TRBJ2-7, with 7 bases that match TRBD2. There are 16 residues in the CDR3. The trim removed 3 bases at V and 4 bases at J, leaving 12 bases unmatched. Germline V gene lookup returns CDR1 MDHEN and CDR2 SYDVKM. CDR3 nucleotides: TGTGCCAGCAGTTTCCAGCGGGACGCCCTTACATACGAGCAGTACTTC. Translating gives CASSFQRDALTYEQYF.

This rearrangement joins TRBV5-4 to TRBJ2-1; a possible D gene is TRBD2 (6 bases). Trimming cost V 1 base and J 10 bases, with 15 bases left between them. The CDR3 runs 14 residues. Looked up from germline, CDR1 is SGHNT and CDR2 is YYREEE (reference sequence). The CDR3 DNA follows: TGTGCCAGCAGCTTGTATTCTCCGGGAGCCGAGCAGTTCTTC. Protein product: CASSLYSPGAEQFF.

This clone occurred once. This chain joins TRBV5-5 and TRBJ2-7, with 13 bases that match TRBD2. CDR1 and CDR2 from the germline V gene are SGHKS and YYEKEE (reference sequence). Trimming removed 0 bases from V and 4 bases from J; junction bases left unmatched: 4. The CDR3 loop spans 16 amino acids. The CDR3 reads CASSLGLAGGVYEQYF. CDR3 nucleotides: TGTGCCAGCAGCTTGGGACTAGCGGGAGGCGTGTACGAGCAGTACTTC.

The chain couples TRBV18 to TRBJ2-7, with TRBD1 as a possible D gene (6 bases). The V gene's germline CDR1 is KGHSH and CDR2 LQKENI. This CDR3 has 14 amino acids. Trimming left V 6 bases short and J 0 bases short, with 12 bases between. In DNA, the CDR3 is TGTGCCAGCTCCCCCAGGGGAAGCTCCTACGAGCAGTACTTC. This sequence encodes CASSPRGSSYEQYF.

V and J are TRBV7-8 and TRBJ1-3, with D unclear. CDR1 is SGHVS and CDR2 is FQNEAQ in the germline V gene. The CDR3 is 15 amino acids. With 5 bases removed from V and 2 bases from J, the gap between germline ends came to 13 bases. The CDR3 nucleotides read TGTGCCAGCAGCCCTACCTGGCGGACTGGAAACACCATATATTTT. This translates into CASSPTWRTGNTIYF.

The rearrangement links TRBV7-9 to TRBJ2-1, with TRBD2 matching 9 bases. Trimming took 5 bases from V and 7 from J; bases not matched to a gene: 6. The CDR3 totals 14 residues. Germline lookup yields CDR1 SEHNR and CDR2 FQNEAQ (reference sequence). Here the CDR3 DNA reads TGTGCCAGCAGCCATAGCGGGAGTGAGAATGAGCAGTTCTTC. Translated: CASSHSGSENEQFF.

This clone was picked up one time. The rearrangement uses TRBV28 and TRBJ1-3; a possible D gene is TRBD1 (6 bases). V gave up 5 bases and J gave up 4 bases, with 18 bases separating them. The V gene's germline CDR1 is MDHEN and CDR2 SYDVKM. The CDR3 is 16 residues long. The CDR3 region is CASSQGRGAGGNTIYF. Here the CDR3 DNA reads TGTGCCAGCAGTCAAGGTCGGGGGGCCGGAGGAAACACCATATATTTT. The variable domain in full, completed from reference TRBV28 and TRBJ1-3, reads DVKVTQSSRYLVKRTGEKVFLECVQDMDHENMFWYRQDPGLGLRLIYFSYDVKMKEKGDIPEGYSVSREKKERFSLILESASTNQTSMYLCASSQGRGAGGNTIYFGEGSWLTVV.

A single count supports this clone. The V and J genes are TRBV4-1 and TRBJ2-6; no clear D gene. The CDR3 length is 17 residues. The V gene's germline CDR1 is MGHRA and CDR2 YSYEKL. With 1 base removed from V and 0 bases from J, the gap between germline ends came to 10 bases. The CDR3 region is CASSQGQVSSGANVLTF. CDR3 coding DNA: TGCGCCAGCAGCCAAGGGCAGGTTAGCTCTGGGGCCAACGTCCTGACTTTC.

The chain has TRBV6-6 and TRBJ1-1, with TRBD1 matching 7 bases. V lost 2 bases and J lost 4; bases outside the gene matches: 7. Germline lookup yields CDR1 MNHNY and CDR2 SVGAGI (reference sequence). The CDR3 loop spans 15 amino acids. This chain's CDR3 is CASSYQQGKGTEAFF. The DNA of the CDR3 is TGTGCCAGCAGTTACCAACAGGGGAAGGGCACTGAAGCTTTCTTT.

The rearrangement links TRBV6-6 to TRBJ2-1; TRBD1 agrees at 8 bases. Per germline, CDR1 MNHNY and CDR2 SVGAGI (reference sequence). With 7 bases clipped from V and 9 bases from J, the junction kept 17 bases outside the gene matches. CDR3 length: 16 amino acids. CDR3 nucleotide sequence: TGTGCCAGCACTCTTCCCCGGCAGGGGGCGCGCGGTGAGCAGTTCTTC. Protein sequence: CASTLPRQGARGEQFF.

In DNA, the CDR3 is TGCGCCAGCAGCTTGGGACAGGGGTTTTATGGCTACACCTTC. Protein sequence: CASSLGQGFYGYTF. This chain uses TRBV5-1 with TRBJ1-2; 8 bases agree with TRBD1. CDR1 and CDR2 from the germline V gene are SGHRS and YFSETQ. The V and J ends lost 0 bases and 5 bases, in that order; junction bases with no gene match: 3. This CDR3 is built from 14 residues.